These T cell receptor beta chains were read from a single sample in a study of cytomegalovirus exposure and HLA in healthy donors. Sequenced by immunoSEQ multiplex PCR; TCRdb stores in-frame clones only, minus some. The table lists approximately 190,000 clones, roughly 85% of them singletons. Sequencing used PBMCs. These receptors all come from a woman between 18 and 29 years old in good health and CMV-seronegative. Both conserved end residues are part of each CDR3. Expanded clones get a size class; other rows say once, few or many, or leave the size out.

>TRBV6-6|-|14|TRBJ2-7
CASSPVGGGHEQYF
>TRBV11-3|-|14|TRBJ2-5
CASSSPTSEETQYF
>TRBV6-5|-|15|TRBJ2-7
CASSYRLAGAYEQYF
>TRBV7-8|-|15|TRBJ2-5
CASSPGTSGKETQYF
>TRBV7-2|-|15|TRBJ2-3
CASSLRGQSTDTQYF
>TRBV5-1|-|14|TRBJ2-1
CASSFSGDYNEQFF
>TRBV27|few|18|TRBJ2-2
CASSLDSTSVLNTGELFF
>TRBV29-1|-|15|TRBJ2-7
CSAAGTSVPVYEQYF
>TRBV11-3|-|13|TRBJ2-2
CASQVGGTGELFF
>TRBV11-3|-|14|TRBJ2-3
CATQGWLAGDTQYF
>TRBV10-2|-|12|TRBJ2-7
CASSERDYEQYF
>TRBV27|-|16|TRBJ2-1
CASSLRTGRPTNEQFF
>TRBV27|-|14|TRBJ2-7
CASSHSGSTYEQYF
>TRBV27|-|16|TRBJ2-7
CASSLLGTSGSYEQYF
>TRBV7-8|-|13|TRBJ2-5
CASSSEYQETQYF
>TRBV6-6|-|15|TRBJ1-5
CASSSGEVNNQPQHF
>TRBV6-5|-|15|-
CASNLPGQGADEQYF
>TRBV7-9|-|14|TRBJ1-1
CASSPIHGDTEAFF
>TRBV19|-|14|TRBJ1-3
CASIPLTHGNTIYF
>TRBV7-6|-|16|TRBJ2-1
CASSPQGLAGYNEQFF
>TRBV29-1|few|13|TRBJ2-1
CSVGGGLNNEQFF
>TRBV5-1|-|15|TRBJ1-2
CASSPNSGGSRGYTF
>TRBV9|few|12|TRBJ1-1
CASSVAGSEAFF
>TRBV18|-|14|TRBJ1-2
CASSPPGQGGMCTF
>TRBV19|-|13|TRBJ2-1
CASTPTGNNEQFF
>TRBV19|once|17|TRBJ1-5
CASTGLLRGDSNQPQHF
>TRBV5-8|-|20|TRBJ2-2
CASSLETSGKTLQNTGELFF
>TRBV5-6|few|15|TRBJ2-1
CASSFGLAGYNEQFF
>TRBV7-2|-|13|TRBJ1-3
CASSRTPRNTIYF
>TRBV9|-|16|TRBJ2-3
CASSVGTSGSGDTQYF
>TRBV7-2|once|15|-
CASSPWTSGKGEQYF
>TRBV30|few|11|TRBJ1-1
CAWLDQGAGFF
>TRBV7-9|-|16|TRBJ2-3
CASSSTSGRAIDTQYF
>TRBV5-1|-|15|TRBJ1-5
CASNWDGRGNQPQHF
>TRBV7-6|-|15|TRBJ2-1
CASSLGEREYNEQFF
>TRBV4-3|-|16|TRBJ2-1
CASSQERQGGYNEQFF
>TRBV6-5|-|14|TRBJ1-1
CASSSSGGETEAFF
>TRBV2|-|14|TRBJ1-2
CASRNGQGGWGYTF
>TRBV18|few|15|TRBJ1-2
CASSPLAGRVDGYTF
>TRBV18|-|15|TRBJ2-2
CASSLFGTAGGELFF
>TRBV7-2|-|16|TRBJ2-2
CASSTQLAGVAGELFF
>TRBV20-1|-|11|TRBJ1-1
CSAGQNTEAFF
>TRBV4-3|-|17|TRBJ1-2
CASSQDIGTGVRDGYTF
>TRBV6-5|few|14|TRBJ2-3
CASRASGYLDTQYF
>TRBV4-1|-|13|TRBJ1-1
CASSLQGRGEAFF
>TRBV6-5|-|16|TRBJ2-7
CASSSTLSERFNEQYF
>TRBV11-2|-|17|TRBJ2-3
CASSPRLGTATTDTQYF
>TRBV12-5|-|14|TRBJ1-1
CASDPTYMNTEAFF
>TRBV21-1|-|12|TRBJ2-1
CASRESLYEQFF
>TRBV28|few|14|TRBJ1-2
CASSATLGNYGYTF